The clone carrying this TCR beta chain was observed many times. As handled by the study authors: How many nucleated cells were present was estimated from reference gene primer amplification. Repertoires were generated with immunoSEQ multiplex PCR, while TCRdb's copy carries only in-frame clones and drops some. The DNA was the basis for D and trimming; V, J and clone size are from that table. Here the sample spans a few hundred thousand clones, 70% to 90% being singletons. This sample stems from a study of blood T cell repertoires in COVID-19. At the level of the study: Spain, Italy and the United States supplied samples that represented acute and convalescent COVID-19. From T cells, B-cell-depleted T cells, or PBMCs came the material, which was cDNA or gDNA.

Germline CDR1 and CDR2: KGHSH and LQKENI. The CDR3 spans 14 residues. With 6 bases removed from V and 2 bases from J, the gap between germline ends came to 14 bases. This clonotype was obtained from a woman aged 45-65 years with active or convalescent COVID-19. Sequenced sample: peripheral blood. The chain combines TRBV18 with TRBJ2-7, with a tentative D call TRBD1 (5 bases). The CDR3: CASSVQGVAYEQYF. The CDR3, as DNA: TGTGCCAGCTCGGTCCAAGGGGTGGCCTACGAGCAGTACTTC. Filled out from reference TRBV18 and TRBJ2-7, the complete variable domain reads NAGVMQNPRHLVRRRGQEARLRCSPMKGHSHVYWYRQLPEEGLKFMVYLQKENIIDESGMPKERFSAEFPKEGPSILRIQQVVRGDSAAYFCASSVQGVAYEQYFGPGTRLTVT.